This T cell receptor (beta chain) originates from a study of shared clonotypes between healthy human individuals. Overall study results and limits: Sharing across four donors was highest in naive CD4 (roughly 5%) and lowest in memory CD8 (approximately 0.4%).

Sorted-subset replicate PCR reactions contained roughly 200 ng DNA, corresponding to some 29,000 T cell genomes. Some clones are missing from TCRdb's copy, which holds only in-frame ones; the method was immunoSEQ multiplex PCR. The sample has around 330,000 clones; approximately 79% are singletons. Each donor was a Caucasian adult residing in Nashville, Tennessee. This CDR3 comprises 12 residues. The V end was cut by 5 bases, the J end by 5 bases, with 6 bases between. Germline-derived CDR1 and CDR2 are LNHDA and SQIVND (reference sequence). Regarding this clone: Antigen unknown.

Specimen: memory CD4+ T cells sorted from blood. Indicated subset: CD45RA-negative fraction. The chain links TRBV19 to TRBJ1-4; D is undetermined. The source of this sequence is a man younger than 40 in good health. The CDR3, as DNA: TGTGCCAGTAGTGGATTAAATGAAAAACTGTTTTTT. This codes for CASSGLNEKLFF.